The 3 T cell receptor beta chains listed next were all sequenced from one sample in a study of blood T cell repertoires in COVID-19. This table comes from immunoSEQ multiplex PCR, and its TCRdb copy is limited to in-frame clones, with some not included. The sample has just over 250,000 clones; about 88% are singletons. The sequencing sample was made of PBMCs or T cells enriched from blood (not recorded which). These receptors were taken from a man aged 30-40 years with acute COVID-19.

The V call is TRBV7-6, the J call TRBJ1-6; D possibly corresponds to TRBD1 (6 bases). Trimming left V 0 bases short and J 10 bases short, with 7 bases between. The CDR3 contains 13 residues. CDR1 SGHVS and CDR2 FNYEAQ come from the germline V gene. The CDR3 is CASSLAGGSPLHF. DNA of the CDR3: TGTGCCAGCAGCTTAGCAGGGGGATCACCCCTCCACTTT.

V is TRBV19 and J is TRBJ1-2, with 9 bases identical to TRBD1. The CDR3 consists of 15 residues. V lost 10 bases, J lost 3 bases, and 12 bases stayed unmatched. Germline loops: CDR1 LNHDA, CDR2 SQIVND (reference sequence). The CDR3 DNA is TGTGCCACCGCGGACAGGGGCCCTCCCTACTATGGCTACACCTTC. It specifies CATADRGPPYYGYTF.

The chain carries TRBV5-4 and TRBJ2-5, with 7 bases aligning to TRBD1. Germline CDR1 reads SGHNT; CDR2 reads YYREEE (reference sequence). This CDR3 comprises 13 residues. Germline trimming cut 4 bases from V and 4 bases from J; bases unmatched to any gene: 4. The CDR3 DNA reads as TGTGCCAGCAGCATAAAGGGGGCAGAGACCCAGTACTTC. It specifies CASSIKGAETQYF.